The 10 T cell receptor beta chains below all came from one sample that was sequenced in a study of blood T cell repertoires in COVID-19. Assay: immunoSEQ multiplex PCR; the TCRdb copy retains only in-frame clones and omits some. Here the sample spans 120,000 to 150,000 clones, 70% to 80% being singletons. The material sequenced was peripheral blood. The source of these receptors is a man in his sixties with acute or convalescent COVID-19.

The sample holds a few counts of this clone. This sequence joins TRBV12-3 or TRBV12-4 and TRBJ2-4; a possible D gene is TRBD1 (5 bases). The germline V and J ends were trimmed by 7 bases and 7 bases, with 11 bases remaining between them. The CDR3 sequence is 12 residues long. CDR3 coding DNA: TGTGCCAGCACCACAGGTTGGAACATTCAGTACTTC. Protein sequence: CASTTGWNIQYF.

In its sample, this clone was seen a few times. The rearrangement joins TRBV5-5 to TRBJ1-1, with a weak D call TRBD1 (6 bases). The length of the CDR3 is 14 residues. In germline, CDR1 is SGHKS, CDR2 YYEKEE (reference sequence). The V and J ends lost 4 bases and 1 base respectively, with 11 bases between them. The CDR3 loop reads CASSISQGNTEAFF. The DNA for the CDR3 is TGTGCCAGCAGCATTTCACAGGGGAACACTGAAGCTTTCTTT. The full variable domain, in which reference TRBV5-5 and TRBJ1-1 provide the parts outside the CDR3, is DAGVTQSPTHLIKTRGQQVTLRCSPISGHKSVSWYQQVLGQGPQFIFQYYEKEERGRGNFPDRFSARQFPNYSSELNVNALLLGDSALYLCASSISQGNTEAFFGQGTRLTVV.

The chain's CDR3 is CASSSFTEAFF. CDR3 nucleotide sequence: TGTGCCAGCAGTTCTTTCACTGAAGCTTTCTTT. V usage is TRBV12-3 or TRBV12-4 and J usage is TRBJ1-1; D is uncertain. The CDR3 contains 11 residues. The V end lost 4 bases, the J end lost 4 bases, and 4 bases lay between the germline ends.

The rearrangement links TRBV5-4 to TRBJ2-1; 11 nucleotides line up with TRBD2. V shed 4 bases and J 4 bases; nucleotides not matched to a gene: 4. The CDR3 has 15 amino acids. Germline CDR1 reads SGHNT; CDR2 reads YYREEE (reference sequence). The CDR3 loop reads CASSGGTSGYNEQFF. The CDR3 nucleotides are TGTGCCAGCAGCGGCGGGACTAGCGGTTACAATGAGCAGTTCTTC.

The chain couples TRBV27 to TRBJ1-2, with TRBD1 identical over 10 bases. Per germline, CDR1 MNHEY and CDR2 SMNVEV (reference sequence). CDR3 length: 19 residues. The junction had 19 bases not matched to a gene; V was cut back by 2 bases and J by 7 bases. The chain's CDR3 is CASSLKPNLFGQGVGGYTF. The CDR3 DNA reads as TGTGCCAGCAGTTTAAAACCGAACCTCTTCGGACAGGGGGTAGGTGGCTACACCTTC.

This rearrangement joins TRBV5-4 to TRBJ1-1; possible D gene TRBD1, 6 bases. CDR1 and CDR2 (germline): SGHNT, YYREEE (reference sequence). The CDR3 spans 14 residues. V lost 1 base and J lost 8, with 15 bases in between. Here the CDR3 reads CASSLLGTTGEAFF. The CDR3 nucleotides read TGTGCCAGCAGCTTGTTGGGGACTACAGGGGAAGCTTTCTTT.

CDR3 sequence: CASSSQGWDTEAFF. In nucleotides, the CDR3 is TGTGCCAGCAGCTCACAGGGTTGGGACACTGAAGCTTTCTTT. The chain links TRBV5-6 to TRBJ1-1; the D gene is possibly TRBD1 (6 bases). The germline V and J ends were trimmed by 3 bases and 3 bases, with 12 bases remaining between them. The germline gives CDR1 SGHDT, CDR2 YYEEEE. There are 14 residues in the CDR3.

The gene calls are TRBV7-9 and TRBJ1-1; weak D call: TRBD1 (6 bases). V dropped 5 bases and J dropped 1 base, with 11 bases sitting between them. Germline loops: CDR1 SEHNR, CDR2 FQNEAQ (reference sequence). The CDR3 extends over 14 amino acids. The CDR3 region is CASSRLDRNTEAFF. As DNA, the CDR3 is TGTGCCAGCAGCCGGCTGGACAGGAACACTGAAGCTTTCTTT.

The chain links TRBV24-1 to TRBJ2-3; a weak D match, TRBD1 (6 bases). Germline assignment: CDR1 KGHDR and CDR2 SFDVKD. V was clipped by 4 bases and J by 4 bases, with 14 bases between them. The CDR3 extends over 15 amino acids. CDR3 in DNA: TGTGCCACCAGTGACACCACAGGGAGCGCAGATACGCAGTATTTT. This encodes CATSDTTGSADTQYF.

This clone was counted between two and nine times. In DNA form, the CDR3 reads TGTGCCAGCGGCCTTCAGGGGGCGCAAGATACGCAGTATTTT. As protein: CASGLQGAQDTQYF. The V gene is TRBV28, the J gene TRBJ2-3; 8 bases match TRBD1. V lost 8 bases and J lost 5; bases outside the gene matches: 9. CDR1 is MDHEN and CDR2 is SYDVKM in the germline V gene. The length of the CDR3 is 14 residues.